Each of the 29 T cell receptor beta chains below was sequenced from the same sample in a study of T cell responses to AZD1222 COVID-19 vaccine (dated by TCRdb to about 2021). Library method: the immunoSEQ multiplex PCR assay. Entries here come from immuneACCESS through TCRdb and include only in-frame sequences with V and J called. Some clones fail to appear in such tables; in the studies checked, an unresolved V gene covers under half of the shortfall, and the cause of the remainder is unknown. This sample comprises under 170,000 clones, 92% of them detected only once. The ten largest clones represent about 3.3% of the sample. Read against the paper, the sample's time point label means: about 28 days (+/-7) after the second vaccine dose. The material was peripheral blood, obtained 28 days after the second AZD1222 dose. The receptor source for this set is an adult who received the AZD1222 COVID-19 vaccine.

The chain recombines TRBV28 with TRBJ1-6; possibly TRBD1 for D (6 bases). The ends were cut back, 5 bases at V and 12 bases at J, with 11 bases in the middle. Per germline, CDR1 MDHEN and CDR2 SYDVKM. This CDR3 has 12 amino acids. CDR3 bases: TGTGCCAGCAGTCTAACAGGGTTACCCCTCCACTTT. Residues: CASSLTGLPLHF.

V gene TRBV7-2 combines with J gene TRBJ2-4; D not resolved. CDR3 length: 14 amino acids. The germline gives CDR1 SGHTA, CDR2 FQGNSA. Trimming shortened V by 1 base and J by 5 bases, and 9 bases separated the two germline ends. CDR3 in amino acids: CASSLGSHQNIQYF. The CDR3 DNA sequence: TGTGCCAGCAGCTTAGGGTCCCACCAAAACATTCAGTACTTC.

This clone has more than one count but fewer than ten. The V gene is TRBV9, the J gene TRBJ1-2, with 8 bases aligning to TRBD1. This CDR3 has 14 amino acids. Germline CDR1 is SGDLS and CDR2 is YYNGEE. The V gene end was trimmed by 3 bases and the J gene end by 5 bases; junction bases not matched to a gene: 6. As DNA, the CDR3 is TGTGCCAGCAGCGACCGGACAGGGCGATATGGCTACACCTTC. It yields the protein CASSDRTGRYGYTF.

The chain uses TRBV19 and TRBJ2-1; D remains ambiguous. CDR1 is LNHDA and CDR2 is SQIVND in the germline V gene (reference sequence). The germline V and J ends were trimmed by 5 bases and 0 bases, with 20 bases remaining between them. This CDR3 contains 18 residues. The CDR3 nucleotides read TGTGCCAGTAGTCGTACGTCCAGACACCAAAGCTCCTACAATGAGCAGTTCTTC. This gives the protein CASSRTSRHQSSYNEQFF.

V gene TRBV18 combines with J gene TRBJ1-2; D may be TRBD1 (6 bases). Germline loops: CDR1 KGHSH, CDR2 LQKENI. Trimming shortened V by 5 bases and J by 1 base, and 14 bases separated the two germline ends. The CDR3 sequence is 15 residues long. The CDR3 DNA is TGTGCCAGCTCATCAGAAGGGACACTTAACTATGGCTACACCTTC. Protein product: CASSSEGTLNYGYTF.

A few counts support this clone. This chain joins TRBV5-1 and TRBJ1-2, with TRBD1 matching over 7 bases. The CDR3 is made up of 14 amino acids. Germline V CDR1 and CDR2: SGHRS, YFSETQ. Losses at the gene ends were 4 bases for V and 8 bases for J; bases not matched to a gene: 11. CDR3 protein: CASSPFDRAEGYTF. CDR3 coding DNA: TGCGCCAGCAGCCCGTTCGACAGGGCGGAGGGCTACACCTTC.

The rearrangement uses TRBV15 and TRBJ2-3; maybe TRBD2 (6 bases). This CDR3 has 16 amino acids. The germline CDR1 and CDR2 sequences are LNHNV and YYDKDF (reference sequence). The V end was cut by 3 bases, the J end by 5 bases, with 18 bases between. Written as DNA, the CDR3 is TGTGCCACCAGCAGTATAGTGATGACTAGGGTAGATACGCAGTATTTT. Protein: CATSSIVMTRVDTQYF.

V and J are TRBV5-1 and TRBJ2-2; D gene unclear. In germline, CDR1 is SGHRS, CDR2 YFSETQ. The CDR3 spans 17 residues. V gave up 2 bases and J gave up 1 base, with 15 bases separating them. CDR3 nucleotides: TGCGCCAGCAGCTTTAACTTCCCAGCCGGGAACACCGGGGAGCTGTTTTTT. It is translated as CASSFNFPAGNTGELFF. Looking up the rest from reference TRBV5-1 and TRBJ2-2 gives the full variable domain: KAGVTQTPRYLIKTRGQQVTLSCSPISGHRSVSWYQQTPGQGLQFLFEYFSETQRNKGNFPGRFSGRQFSNSRSEMNVSTLELGDSALYLCASSFNFPAGNTGELFFGEGSRLTVL.

The rearrangement links TRBV5-1 to TRBJ1-2; 12 bases line up with TRBD1. This CDR3 spans 14 amino acids. Looked up from germline, CDR1 is SGHRS and CDR2 is YFSETQ. The V and J ends lost 4 bases and 6 bases, in that order; junction bases with no gene match: 4. The CDR3 sequence: CASSPGTGGHGYTF. CDR3 sequence (DNA): TGCGCCAGCAGCCCTGGGACAGGGGGCCATGGCTACACCTTC.

The V and J genes are TRBV5-1 and TRBJ1-2; TRBD1 is a possible D gene (5 bases). The CDR3 totals 13 residues. The V gene lost 5 bases and the J gene lost 4 bases, with 12 bases spanning the gap. CDR1 is SGHRS and CDR2 is YFSETQ in the germline V gene. The CDR3 DNA reads as TGCGCCAGCAGGGTCGGGGGTGGCTATGGCTACACCTTC. Its protein product is CASRVGGGYGYTF.

The chain uses TRBV19 and TRBJ2-7; tentative D call: TRBD2 (6 bases). Per germline, CDR1 LNHDA and CDR2 SQIVND (reference sequence). The CDR3 contains 13 residues. Trimming left V 2 bases short and J 8 bases short, with 13 bases between. The CDR3 here is CASSISGGKKQYF. CDR3 nucleotides: TGTGCCAGTAGTATAAGTGGGGGGAAAAAGCAGTACTTC.

The rearrangement uses TRBV3-1 (or the pseudogene TRBV3-2) and TRBJ2-1; D is unclear. The CDR3 consists of 19 residues. Trimming took off 0 bases at V and 4 bases at J, with 22 bases between the two ends. Germline lookup yields CDR1 LGHDT and CDR2 YNNKEL (reference sequence). The CDR3 region is CASSQELQRPYVRYNEQFF. CDR3 bases: TGTGCCAGCAGCCAAGAGTTGCAGCGTCCCTACGTTAGGTACAATGAGCAGTTCTTC.

The V and J genes are TRBV6-5 and TRBJ2-7; D may be TRBD1 (6 bases). This CDR3 has 13 residues. Looked up from germline, CDR1 is MNHEY and CDR2 is SVGAGI. V dropped 9 bases and J dropped 3 bases, with 15 bases sitting between them. CDR3 sequence: CASQRQGGYEQYF. Here the CDR3 DNA reads TGTGCCAGTCAAAGACAAGGGGGCTACGAGCAGTACTTC.

The chain employs TRBV11-2 and TRBJ2-5; TRBD1 agrees at 9 bases. Germline CDR1 and CDR2: SGHAT and FQNNGV. V was clipped by 3 bases and J by 4 bases; unmatched bases: 0. The CDR3 is 13 residues long. The CDR3 loop is CASSLGQGETQYF. DNA for the CDR3: TGTGCCAGCAGCTTGGGACAGGGAGAGACCCAGTACTTC.

V gene TRBV11-3 combines with J gene TRBJ2-1; 7 bases line up with TRBD1. The V and J ends lost 5 bases and 3 bases, in that order; junction bases with no gene match: 4. The CDR3 sequence is 14 residues long. Germline CDR1 reads SGHNT; CDR2 reads YENEEA. Here the CDR3 DNA reads TGTGCCAGCAGCGCCCGACAGGGCTACAATGAGCAGTTCTTC. As protein: CASSARQGYNEQFF.

This rearrangement joins TRBV19 to TRBJ1-1, with 7 bases that match TRBD1. The CDR3 spans 15 residues. J lost 3 bases, V lost 6 bases, and 10 bases had no gene match. Germline V gene sequence: CDR1 LNHDA, CDR2 SQIVND (reference sequence). This CDR3 is CASSRPLRGHTEAFF. The CDR3, as DNA: TGTGCCAGTAGCCGACCCTTAAGGGGGCACACTGAAGCTTTCTTT.

For this clone: At one of its ends the junction is not consistent with the germline gene, which may arise from a read error. The chain carries TRBV2 and TRBJ1-5; D uncertain. The germline V gene has CDR1 SNHLY and CDR2 FYNNEI. The CDR3 is 14 amino acids. CDR3 nucleotides: TGTGCCAGCAGTGAAACCGGTAGCGATCAGCCCCAGCATTTT. Encoded protein: CASSETGSDQPQHF.

The chain combines TRBV18 with TRBJ2-3, with 9 bases fitting TRBD2. Unmatched junction bases numbered 11, after V lost 0 bases and J lost 4 bases. CDR1 and CDR2 from the germline V gene are KGHSH and LQKENI. CDR3 length: 18 residues. CDR3 nucleotides: TGTGCCAGCTCACCACCGTTCGGCGGGAGGGCCGAGGCAGATACGCAGTATTTT. This translates into CASSPPFGGRAEADTQYF. Full variable domain (remainder filled in from reference TRBV18 and TRBJ2-3): NAGVMQNPRHLVRRRGQEARLRCSPMKGHSHVYWYRQLPEEGLKFMVYLQKENIIDESGMPKERFSAEFPKEGPSILRIQQVVRGDSAAYFCASSPPFGGRAEADTQYFGPGTRLTVL.

V and J are TRBV6-2 or TRBV6-3 and TRBJ1-5; possibly TRBD1 for D (5 bases). Germline assignment: CDR1 MNHEY and CDR2 SVGEGT. The CDR3 runs 17 residues. The V end was cut by 1 base, the J end by 6 bases, with 19 bases between. The CDR3 region has the DNA TGTGCCAGCAGTTACTGGGGAGTGGATCTCACAGGTCAGCCCCAGCATTTT. Translated: CASSYWGVDLTGQPQHF.

This chain links TRBV28 with TRBJ1-1; no firm D call. V was trimmed by 8 bases and J by 3 bases, leaving 7 bases between them. CDR1 and CDR2 from the germline V gene are MDHEN and SYDVKM. This CDR3 has 11 amino acids. The CDR3 sequence is CASEEDTEAFF. The CDR3 DNA is TGTGCCAGCGAGGAGGACACTGAAGCTTTCTTT.

The chain couples TRBV5-1 to TRBJ2-1; TRBD2 is a possible D gene (6 bases). This CDR3 has 14 amino acids. V lost 3 bases to trimming and J lost 7 bases, with 14 bases between them. From germline, CDR1 is SGHRS and CDR2 YFSETQ. CDR3 nucleotide sequence: TGCGCCAGCAGCTCACCCGGGACTTGGAATGAGCAGTTCTTC. Its protein is CASSSPGTWNEQFF.

This chain links TRBV25-1 with TRBJ2-1; 10 bases fit TRBD2. Per the germline V gene, CDR1 is MGHDK and CDR2 is SYGVNS. The trim removed 8 bases at V and 4 bases at J, leaving 5 bases unmatched. CDR3 length equals 14 residues. CDR3 sequence: CASSSGSDYNEQFF. CDR3 nucleotides: TGTGCCAGCTCTAGCGGGAGTGATTACAATGAGCAGTTCTTC.

The V call is TRBV6-5, the J call TRBJ2-7, with D possibly called TRBD1 or TRBD2 (5 bases each). The germline CDR1 and CDR2 sequences are MNHEY and SVGAGI. The CDR3 has 13 amino acids. Trimming cost V 8 bases and J 2 bases, with 13 bases left between them. This chain's CDR3 is CASCRDATYEQYF. The CDR3 DNA reads as TGTGCCAGCTGTAGGGACGCAACCTACGAGCAGTACTTC.

This clone was recorded once. The chain recombines TRBV18 with TRBJ2-1, with TRBD1 identical over 10 bases. This CDR3 comprises 13 residues. The V gene end was trimmed by 10 bases and the J gene end by 3 bases; junction bases not matched to a gene: 3. The germline V gene encodes CDR1 KGHSH and CDR2 LQKENI. CDR3 amino acids: CATTGGFYNEQFF. The DNA for the CDR3 is TGTGCCACGACAGGGGGCTTCTACAATGAGCAGTTCTTC.

The gene calls are TRBV27 and TRBJ2-1; D is perhaps TRBD1 or TRBD2 (5 bases each). V lost 5 bases and J 6 bases, leaving 11 bases between the germline ends. Germline V gene lookup returns CDR1 MNHEY and CDR2 SMNVEV (reference sequence). The CDR3 covers 13 residues. CDR3 in DNA: TGTGCCAGCAGTCCCCGGGACCCCAATGAGCAGTTCTTC. It codes for CASSPRDPNEQFF.

V and J are TRBV12-3 or TRBV12-4 and TRBJ2-2, with D perhaps being TRBD1 or TRBD2 (5 bases each). V was clipped by 5 bases and J by 9 bases, with 13 bases between them. There are 13 residues in the CDR3. The CDR3 nucleotides read TGTGCCAGCAGTGGCGGCAGGGACCGGGAGCTGTTTTTT. This sequence encodes CASSGGRDRELFF.

The chain links TRBV19 to TRBJ1-1; 11 bases line up with TRBD1. The trim removed 5 bases at V and 3 bases at J, leaving 5 bases unmatched. This CDR3 contains 15 residues. Looked up from germline, CDR1 is LNHDA and CDR2 is SQIVND (reference sequence). CDR3 bases: TGTGCCAGTAGTCCCGGGACAGGGGGAGACACTGAAGCTTTCTTT. Translated, it gives CASSPGTGGDTEAFF.

This chain connects TRBV7-7 to TRBJ1-3, with D uncertain. The germline CDR1 and CDR2 sequences are SSHAT and FNYEAQ (reference sequence). This CDR3 is 15 amino acids long. Trimming took off 4 bases at V and 0 bases at J, with 10 bases between the two ends. The CDR3 DNA reads TGTGCCAGCAGCTCGGGTCGAGACTCTGGAAACACCATATATTTT. This sequence encodes CASSSGRDSGNTIYF.

The chain recombines TRBV9 with TRBJ1-5; maybe TRBD1 (5 bases). Per germline, CDR1 SGDLS and CDR2 YYNGEE. With 0 bases removed from V and 5 bases from J, the gap between germline ends came to 9 bases. The CDR3 has 14 amino acids. CDR3 amino acids: CASSVGGLDQPQHF. In DNA, the CDR3 is TGTGCCAGCAGCGTAGGGGGGTTAGATCAGCCCCAGCATTTT.